Below, one T cell receptor (beta chain) is given with its context. Antigen: not known. This CDR3 is missing its conserved last phenylalanine or tryptophan, likely due to a read error. The DNA is left out, because the CDR3 cannot be placed on it with certainty; the CDR3 is given as TCRdb lists it. This entry is derived from a study of neurological immune-mediated disorders. 15 amino acids form the CDR3, both terminal residues included. Germline-derived CDR1 and CDR2 are SGDLS and YYNGEE. MiXCR was run by TCRdb on the 5' RACE reads, yielding one entry per CDR3 protein. The table lists fewer than 110,000 distinct CDR3 sequences, roughly 10% of them singletons. As for time point: longitudinal time-point 3. Findings and caveats of the study: The study found the most TCR clonal expansion in HTLV-1-associated myelopathy and the least in multiple sclerosis, below healthy controls.

The receptor was isolated from a female donor with HTLV-1-associated myelopathy (HAM/TSP). The sample comprised PBMCs. The chain combines TRBV9 with TRBJ2-7; TRBD2, as called in the table, went unchecked against the DNA. CDR3 in amino acids: CASSVDPGNRYEQDL.